A selection of T cell receptor beta chains follows, all from one sample in a study of control samples from healthy donors and cancer patients. The data were produced by immunoSEQ multiplex PCR, yet TCRdb's version contains in-frame clones alone and is incomplete. The sample includes around 94,000 clones, over 90% seen only once; the top ten take 1.5%. Sequencing was performed on blood. These receptors were obtained from a woman in her twenties or thirties in good health. Both conserved end residues are part of each CDR3. The order of the fields is J gene, D gene, clone size, V gene, CDR3 protein, CDR3 DNA. A D gene is named only where the DNA matches it firmly. A clone size is listed for some rows: how often the clone was seen (once, few, many), or a class if it is expanded.

J: TRBJ1-4; D: .; size: .; V: TRBV28; CDR3: CASRGSSATNEKLFF; DNA: TGTGCCAGCAGAGGGAGTTCCGCAACTAATGAAAAACTGTTTTTT
J: TRBJ1-2; D: .; size: .; V: TRBV11-2; CDR3: CASSFTDANYGYTF; DNA: TGTGCCAGCAGCTTTACAGACGCTAACTATGGCTACACCTTC
J: TRBJ1-2; D: TRBD1; size: .; V: TRBV6-4; CDR3: CASSDSNRGVYGYTF; DNA: TGTGCCAGCAGTGACTCGAACAGGGGCGTCTATGGCTACACCTTC
J: TRBJ2-4; D: .; size: .; V: TRBV5-1; CDR3: CASSLDVENIQYF; DNA: TGCGCCAGCAGCTTGGATGTAGAAAACATTCAGTACTTC
J: TRBJ1-2; D: TRBD1; size: .; V: TRBV29-1; CDR3: CSVVDDGQGDIYGYTF; DNA: TGCAGCGTTGTGGACGACGGACAGGGGGACATCTATGGCTACACCTTC
J: TRBJ1-6; D: .; size: .; V: TRBV6-5; CDR3: CASSGEQNNSPLHF; DNA: TGTGCCAGCAGCGGGGAGCAGAATAATTCACCCCTCCACTTT
J: TRBJ1-1; D: .; size: .; V: TRBV19; CDR3: CASSRGSRTEAFF; DNA: TGTGCCAGTAGTAGGGGTAGTAGGACTGAAGCTTTCTTT
J: TRBJ1-1; D: .; size: .; V: TRBV15; CDR3: CATSRDRGHTEAFF; DNA: TGTGCCACCAGCAGAGATCGAGGGCACACTGAAGCTTTCTTT
J: TRBJ2-7; D: .; size: .; V: TRBV6-1; CDR3: CASSPGRAYEQYF; DNA: TGTGCCAGCAGCCCTGGACGAGCCTACGAGCAGTACTTC
J: TRBJ1-2; D: TRBD1; size: .; V: TRBV28; CDR3: CASSLRTGTSYGYTF; DNA: TGTGCCAGCAGTCTGAGGACAGGGACCTCCTATGGCTACACCTTC
J: TRBJ1-5; D: .; size: .; V: TRBV2; CDR3: CASSEGEGSLSNQPQHF; DNA: TGTGCCAGCAGTGAAGGAGAGGGCAGCCTTAGCAATCAGCCCCAGCATTTT
J: TRBJ1-4; D: .; size: .; V: TRBV11-2; CDR3: CASSLMPASNEKLFF; DNA: TGTGCCAGCAGCTTGATGCCAGCTTCTAATGAAAAACTGTTTTTT
J: TRBJ1-1; D: .; size: .; V: TRBV7-8; CDR3: CASSSDRPDTEAFF; DNA: TGTGCCAGCAGCTCTGACAGGCCGGACACTGAAGCTTTCTTT
J: TRBJ2-1; D: .; size: few; V: TRBV6-5; CDR3: CASSTATRGRNEQFF; DNA: TGTGCCAGCAGTACCGCAACTAGGGGTCGGAATGAGCAGTTCTTC
J: TRBJ1-6; D: .; size: .; V: TRBV4-1; CDR3: CASSQVAVDSYNSPLHF; DNA: TGCGCCAGCAGCCAAGTTGCAGTCGACTCCTATAATTCACCCCTCCACTTT
J: TRBJ1-1; D: .; size: .; V: TRBV6-5; CDR3: CASRGPTNTEAFF; DNA: TGTGCCAGCAGGGGACCGACGAACACTGAAGCTTTCTTT
J: TRBJ1-4; D: .; size: .; V: TRBV6-4; CDR3: CASSESFGDEKLFF; DNA: TGTGCCAGCAGTGAATCTTTTGGGGATGAAAAACTGTTTTTT
J: TRBJ1-1; D: .; size: once; V: TRBV7-3; CDR3: CASSLEEYTEAFF; DNA: TGTGCCAGCAGCTTAGAGGAATACACTGAAGCTTTCTTT
J: TRBJ1-1; D: .; size: .; V: TRBV28; CDR3: CASSLGTFPANTEAFF; DNA: TGTGCCAGCAGTTTGGGGACATTTCCAGCAAACACTGAAGCTTTCTTT
J: TRBJ2-5; D: .; size: once; V: TRBV5-1; CDR3: CASSLEGTHRQETQYF; DNA: TGCGCCAGCAGCTTGGAAGGGACACACCGCCAAGAGACCCAGTACTTC
J: TRBJ1-1; D: TRBD1; size: once; V: TRBV11-2; CDR3: CASRDWTGGFYTEAFF; DNA: TGTGCCAGCAGGGACTGGACAGGGGGCTTTTACACTGAAGCTTTCTTT
J: TRBJ1-5; D: .; size: .; V: TRBV19; CDR3: CASSRAGNQPQHF; DNA: TGTGCCAGTAGCCGCGCAGGGAATCAGCCCCAGCATTTT
J: TRBJ1-2; D: .; size: .; V: TRBV12-2; CDR3: CASRLGGQVYGYTF; DNA: TGTGCAAGTCGCTTAGGGGGCCAGGTCTATGGCTACACCTTC
J: TRBJ2-5; D: .; size: .; V: TRBV2; CDR3: CASSEWGETQYF; DNA: TGTGCCAGCAGTGAATGGGGAGAGACCCAGTACTTC
J: TRBJ1-5; D: .; size: .; V: TRBV2; CDR3: CASSEGQDNQPQHF; DNA: TGTGCCAGCAGTGAAGGGCAGGACAATCAGCCCCAGCATTTT
J: TRBJ1-3; D: .; size: .; V: TRBV12-3/TRBV12-4; CDR3: CASSYGLPEAYF; DNA: TGTGCCAGCAGCTACGGCCTACCGGAGGCTTATTTT
J: TRBJ2-3; D: .; size: .; V: TRBV11-1; CDR3: CASSLQSTDADTQYF; DNA: TGTGCCAGCAGCTTGCAGAGCACAGACGCAGATACGCAGTATTTT
J: TRBJ2-1; D: .; size: .; V: TRBV5-1; CDR3: CASSSPGGRGNEQFF; DNA: TGCGCCAGCAGCTCACCCGGGGGACGGGGCAATGAGCAGTTCTTC
J: TRBJ1-5; D: .; size: .; V: TRBV18; CDR3: CASSPRYTGPQHF; DNA: TGTGCCAGCTCACCACGGTATACGGGGCCCCAGCATTTT
J: TRBJ1-1; D: .; size: .; V: TRBV9; CDR3: CASSVGVTNTEAFF; DNA: TGTGCCAGCAGCGTCGGGGTGACGAACACTGAAGCTTTCTTT
J: TRBJ2-7; D: .; size: .; V: TRBV21-1; CDR3: CASSKDPVAVWASGSRYEQYF; DNA: .
J: TRBJ1-5; D: .; size: .; V: TRBV7-2; CDR3: CASSSTDYSNQPQHF; DNA: TGTGCCAGCAGCTCTACAGATTATAGCAATCAGCCCCAGCATTTT
J: TRBJ1-2; D: TRBD1; size: .; V: TRBV29-1; CDR3: CSVEDWTGNTLDYGYTF; DNA: TGCAGCGTTGAAGATTGGACAGGGAACACCTTGGACTATGGCTACACCTTC
J: TRBJ2-3; D: .; size: .; V: TRBV2; CDR3: CASQFRVNTDTQYF; DNA: TGTGCCAGCCAGTTTAGGGTAAACACAGATACGCAGTATTTT
J: TRBJ2-2; D: .; size: .; V: TRBV29-1; CDR3: CSARVRGSNTGELFF; DNA: TGCAGCGCCAGAGTACGGGGGTCGAACACCGGGGAGCTGTTTTTT
J: TRBJ1-2; D: .; size: .; V: TRBV6-6; CDR3: CASSLPGRVTGYTF; DNA: TGTGCCAGCAGCTTACCCGGACGGGTGACTGGCTACACCTTC
J: TRBJ2-3; D: TRBD2; size: .; V: TRBV27; CDR3: CASNPGTSGRVADTQYF; DNA: TGTGCCAGCAACCCCGGGACTAGCGGGAGGGTCGCAGATACGCAGTATTTT
J: TRBJ2-5; D: TRBD1; size: .; V: TRBV27; CDR3: CASARQGDRGTQYF; DNA: TGTGCCAGTGCCCGACAGGGGGACCGGGGGACCCAGTACTTC
J: TRBJ2-2; D: TRBD1; size: .; V: TRBV11-2; CDR3: CASSFRQGANTGELFF; DNA: TGTGCCAGCAGCTTTAGACAGGGGGCGAACACCGGGGAGCTGTTTTTT
J: TRBJ1-1; D: .; size: .; V: TRBV18; CDR3: CASSPAQNTEAFF; DNA: TGTGCCAGCTCACCGGCACAGAACACTGAAGCTTTCTTT
J: TRBJ1-2; D: .; size: .; V: TRBV28; CDR3: CASSLYGEPGYTF; DNA: TGTGCCAGCAGTTTATATGGGGAGCCTGGCTACACCTTC
J: TRBJ2-5; D: TRBD2; size: .; V: TRBV6-1; CDR3: CASSARWVAGGGRQETQYF; DNA: TGTGCCAGCAGTGCCCGGTGGGTAGCGGGGGGGGGTCGCCAAGAGACCCAGTACTTC
J: TRBJ1-2; D: .; size: .; V: TRBV5-1; CDR3: CASSQDSNYGYTF; DNA: TGCGCCAGCAGCCAGGACAGTAACTATGGCTACACCTTC
J: TRBJ2-7; D: .; size: .; V: TRBV12-3/TRBV12-4; CDR3: CASSFDYEQYF; DNA: TGTGCCAGCAGTTTTGACTACGAGCAGTACTTC
J: TRBJ2-7; D: TRBD1; size: .; V: TRBV28; CDR3: CASSLYRTGQGDHYEQYF; DNA: TGTGCCAGCAGTTTATATAGAACGGGACAGGGGGATCACTACGAGCAGTACTTC
J: TRBJ1-2; D: .; size: .; V: TRBV5-6; CDR3: CASSPQLNLYGYTF; DNA: TGTGCCAGCAGCCCACAGCTCAACCTCTATGGCTACACCTTC
J: TRBJ2-3; D: TRBD2; size: .; V: TRBV6-5; CDR3: CASSLGGARADTQYF; DNA: TGTGCCAGCAGCCTCGGGGGGGCCAGGGCAGATACGCAGTATTTT
J: TRBJ2-3; D: .; size: .; V: TRBV19; CDR3: CASSSRRDAQDTQYF; DNA: TGTGCCAGTAGTAGTAGACGGGACGCACAAGATACGCAGTATTTT
J: TRBJ2-7; D: .; size: .; V: TRBV5-4; CDR3: CASSRYLGGLNEQYF; DNA: TGTGCCAGCAGCCGGTATTTAGGGGGTCTCAACGAGCAGTACTTC